Below are 15 T cell receptor beta chains sequenced from a single sample in a study of beta chain features in type 1 diabetes. General study results and limits: Moderate but significant shortening of TCRB CDR3s was recorded in all four CD4+ subsets from Type 1 diabetes patients.

The isolated RNA, all of it, was reverse transcribed, so expressed TCRB transcripts were what got sequenced. Method: immunoSEQ multiplex PCR; TCRdb's copy keeps in-frame clones and lacks some. The data show 25,000 to 30,000 clones, 45% to 65% seen once. What these receptors recognize is not known. Sequencing input: Tregs from blood. These receptors were collected from a woman aged 18-29 years with type 1 diabetes.

V and J are TRBV5-5 and TRBJ2-5; tentatively, D is TRBD2 (6 bases). The assigned J gene may be wrong: the sequence end matches TRBJ2-7 better. This CDR3 is 14 amino acids long. CDR1 SGHKS and CDR2 YYEKEE come from the germline V gene (reference sequence). The CDR3 DNA follows: TGTGCCAGCAGCACAATAGCGGAAACCTACGAGCAGTACTTC. Translation gives CASSTIAETYEQYF.

The V call is TRBV19, the J call TRBJ1-1; D is ambiguous. The CDR3 extends over 12 amino acids. V was cut by 6 bases and J by 6 bases, with 11 bases left in between. Germline loops: CDR1 LNHDA, CDR2 SQIVND (reference sequence). The CDR3 protein is CASRTSGPEAFF. The DNA for the CDR3 is TGTGCCAGTAGGACCTCAGGCCCTGAAGCTTTCTTT.

The chain links TRBV5-6 to TRBJ1-2; no clear D. V dropped 4 bases and J dropped 3 bases, with 7 bases sitting between them. Germline V CDR1 and CDR2: SGHDT, YYEEEE. CDR3 length: 12 amino acids. The CDR3 here is CASSLTDYGYTF. DNA of the CDR3: TGTGCCAGCAGCCTAACTGACTATGGCTACACCTTC.

This clone was picked up one time. CDR3 nucleotides: TGTGCCAGCAGAGGGACCGGGACAGGCGTCCAGGGCACTGAAGCTTTCTTT. Translated: CASRGTGTGVQGTEAFF. The chain carries TRBV5-6 and TRBJ1-1, with 8 bases fitting TRBD1. V shed 5 bases, J shed 4 bases, and the junction held 16 bases outside the gene matches. CDR3 size: 17 residues. Germline V gene data show CDR1 as SGHDT and CDR2 as YYEEEE.

This chain joins TRBV9 and TRBJ2-5; no reliable D call. CDR3 length: 14 residues. Per germline, CDR1 SGDLS and CDR2 YYNGEE. The V end was cut by 3 bases, the J end by 2 bases, with 11 bases between. CDR3 sequence: CASSERGSQETQYF. The CDR3 DNA is TGTGCCAGCAGCGAACGAGGATCACAAGAGACCCAGTACTTC.

This rearrangement joins TRBV28 to TRBJ1-5; 8 nucleotides line up with TRBD1. J was trimmed by 4 bases and V by 6 bases; bases with no gene match: 5. This CDR3 comprises 14 residues. In germline, CDR1 is MDHEN, CDR2 SYDVKM. In DNA, the CDR3 is TGTGCCAGCAGGAAACAGGGGGGGAATCAGCCCCAGCATTTT. Translating it yields CASRKQGGNQPQHF. The full variable domain, in which reference TRBV28 and TRBJ1-5 provide the parts outside the CDR3, is DVKVTQSSRYLVKRTGEKVFLECVQDMDHENMFWYRQDPGLGLRLIYFSYDVKMKEKGDIPEGYSVSREKKERFSLILESASTNQTSMYLCASRKQGGNQPQHFGDGTRLSIL.

V and J are TRBV7-2 and TRBJ2-7; 8 bases map to TRBD2. The J segment lost 4 bases and the V segment lost 2 bases, leaving 7 bases of the junction unmatched. Germline lookup yields CDR1 SGHTA and CDR2 FQGNSA. The CDR3 has 15 residues. In nucleotides, the CDR3 is TGTGCCAGCAGCTTAACGGCGGGAGGCGGATACGAGCAGTACGTC. Translating gives CASSLTAGGGYEQYV.

This clone occurred a few times. The gene calls are TRBV23-1 and TRBJ2-7; 7 positions agree with TRBD2. TRBV23-1 is known as an ORF, though its function is uncertain. V lost 7 bases to trimming and J lost 3 bases; unmatched junction nucleotides: 15. The CDR3 sequence is 16 residues long. CDR3 DNA: TGCGCCAGCATAACTCGCGGGGCTAGCGGATACTACGAGCAGTACTTC. As protein: CASITRGASGYYEQYF.

This chain links TRBV18 with TRBJ1-5, with 7 bases fitting TRBD1. Per the germline V gene, CDR1 is KGHSH and CDR2 is LQKENI. The CDR3 is 16 residues long. The V segment lost 2 bases and the J segment 5 bases; nucleotides outside the gene matches: 9. The CDR3 DNA is TGTGCCAGCTCACCAGTGAGACAGGGAGGCGATCAGCCCCAGCATTTT. As protein: CASSPVRQGGDQPQHF. Drawing the rest from reference TRBV18 and TRBJ1-5, the complete variable domain is NAGVMQNPRHLVRRRGQEARLRCSPMKGHSHVYWYRQLPEEGLKFMVYLQKENIIDESGMPKERFSAEFPKEGPSILRIQQVVRGDSAAYFCASSPVRQGGDQPQHFGDGTRLSIL.

The chain couples TRBV7-3 to TRBJ2-2, with no clear D. Trimming left V 8 bases short and J 4 bases short, with 8 bases between. The CDR3 runs to 12 residues. CDR1 SGHTA and CDR2 FQGTGA come from the germline V gene. The CDR3 protein is CASGPSTGELFF. In DNA, the CDR3 is TGTGCCAGCGGGCCGAGCACCGGGGAGCTGTTTTTT.

The rearrangement links TRBV2 to TRBJ2-6; the match to TRBD2 covers 7 bases. V shed 9 bases, J shed 2 bases, and the junction held 10 bases outside the gene matches. There are 16 residues in the CDR3. Germline loops: CDR1 SNHLY, CDR2 FYNNEI. CDR3 sequence: CARHKVGRAGANVLTF. CDR3 bases: TGTGCCAGACATAAGGTTGGGAGGGCTGGGGCCAACGTCCTGACTTTC.

The genes are TRBV7-9 and TRBJ2-1; 8 nucleotides agree with TRBD2. The CDR3 covers 15 residues. The V and J ends lost 1 base and 2 bases, in that order; junction bases with no gene match: 1. Germline assignment: CDR1 SEHNR and CDR2 FQNEAQ (reference sequence). The CDR3 region is CASSLDGRAYNEQFF. The CDR3 coding sequence is TGTGCCAGCAGCTTAGACGGGAGGGCCTACAATGAGCAGTTCTTC.

This clone was found a few times. The chain uses TRBV7-8 and TRBJ1-2; 9 bases match TRBD1. The V segment lost 2 bases and the J segment 7 bases; nucleotides outside the gene matches: 14. The CDR3 is made up of 17 amino acids. The V gene's germline CDR1 is SGHVS and CDR2 FQNEAQ. Written as DNA, the CDR3 is TGTGCCAGCAGCTTATGCAAGACAGGGGGGCTTTCTTGTGGCTACACCTTC. Its protein product is CASSLCKTGGLSCGYTF.

The gene calls are TRBV27 and TRBJ1-2; D remains ambiguous. The V gene's germline CDR1 is MNHEY and CDR2 SMNVEV (reference sequence). V gave up 3 bases and J gave up 8 bases, with 16 bases separating them. This CDR3 region has 14 residues. CDR3 protein: CASSLSPRVGGYTF. CDR3 sequence (DNA): TGTGCCAGCAGTTTGTCCCCCCGGGTTGGGGGCTACACCTTC.

There are a few counts of this clone. The V and J genes are TRBV10-3 and TRBJ2-7, with 14 bases identical to TRBD2. Germline V gene lookup returns CDR1 ENHRY and CDR2 SYGVKD. The CDR3 is 13 residues long. J gave up 5 bases and V 10 bases, and 4 bases lay outside the gene matches. CDR3 protein: CATGLAGGDEQYV. The CDR3 DNA reads TGTGCCACCGGACTAGCGGGAGGTGACGAGCAGTACGTC.